Listed below are T cell receptor beta chains from one sample, sequenced in a study of blood T cell repertoires in COVID-19. Sequencing used immunoSEQ multiplex PCR; TCRdb keeps in-frame clones, though not all of them. The table includes approximately 170,000 clones, approximately 91% detected once. The sequenced sample consisted of PBMCs or T cells enriched from blood (not recorded which). These receptors originate from a young woman who had recovered from COVID-19. Both conserved end residues are part of each CDR3. The D gene is left open where the match is weak. The listing skips clone size in some rows; elsewhere it reads once, few, many or a size class.

>TRBJ2-7|.|TRBD2|TRBV4-1
CASSQQPSHLAGAEQYF
TGCGCCAGCAGCCAACAACCCAGCCATCTAGCGGGAGCCGAGCAGTACTTC
>TRBJ2-3|once|.|TRBV5-1
CASSWGVDSTDTQYF
TGCGCCAGCAGCTGGGGGGTGGATAGCACAGATACGCAGTATTTT
>TRBJ1-5|.|TRBD1|TRBV28
CASRTGVPQPQHF
TGTGCCAGCAGAACAGGGGTTCCTCAGCCCCAGCATTTT
>TRBJ1-1|.|TRBD1|TRBV11-2
CASSQSDRANTEAFF
TGTGCCAGCAGCCAATCGGACAGGGCTAACACTGAAGCTTTCTTT
>TRBJ2-3|.|.|TRBV6-4
CASSLQGEGTDTQYF
TGTGCCAGCAGCTTACAGGGAGAAGGCACAGATACGCAGTATTTT
>TRBJ1-4|.|.|TRBV30
CAWSVATLSRGEKLFF
TGTGCCTGGAGTGTAGCGACTCTCTCTAGGGGGGAAAAACTGTTTTTT
>TRBJ2-3|.|TRBD1|TRBV27
CASAWDRGADTQYF
TGTGCCAGCGCTTGGGACAGGGGTGCAGATACGCAGTATTTT
>TRBJ2-3|.|.|TRBV24-1
CATSPGEADTQYF
TGTGCCACCAGTCCGGGAGAGGCAGATACGCAGTATTTT
>TRBJ2-2|.|TRBD2|TRBV9
CASSPTSGPGELFF
TGTGCCAGCAGCCCCACTAGCGGGCCCGGGGAGCTGTTTTTT
>TRBJ2-7|.|TRBD2|TRBV28
CASSYVLAVDRTYEQYF
TGTGCCAGCAGTTACGTACTAGCGGTCGACAGGACCTACGAGCAGTACTTC
>TRBJ1-1|.|TRBD1|TRBV7-2
CASSLQGVGEAFF
TGTGCCAGCAGCTTACAGGGGGTCGGAGAAGCTTTCTTT
>TRBJ2-1|.|.|TRBV7-7
CASSLGSGSGNEQFF
TGTGCTAGCAGCTTAGGTTCCGGTAGCGGCAATGAGCAGTTCTTC
>TRBJ2-7|.|TRBD1|TRBV2
CASLEAPGGRNYEQYF
TGTGCCAGCCTTGAGGCCCCAGGGGGCCGTAACTACGAGCAGTACTTC
>TRBJ1-4|.|.|TRBV15
CATSRGDITTNEKLFF
TGTGCCACCAGCAGAGGGGACATCACAACTAATGAAAAACTGTTTTTT
>TRBJ1-5|.|TRBD1|TRBV6-2/TRBV6-3
CASSSRDRGHQPQHF
TGTGCCAGCAGTTCCCGGGACAGGGGCCATCAGCCCCAGCATTTT
>TRBJ2-3|.|.|TRBV4-1
CASSQEQRNTDTQYF
TGCGCCAGCAGCCAAGAACAGCGGAACACAGATACGCAGTATTTT
>TRBJ2-7|few|.|TRBV5-4
CASSPRVGVEQYF
TGTGCCAGCAGCCCGAGGGTCGGGGTCGAGCAGTACTTC
>TRBJ1-1|.|.|TRBV28
CASRVRNTEAFF
TGTGCCAGCAGGGTCAGGAACACTGAAGCTTTCTTT
>TRBJ2-2|once|TRBD1|TRBV7-9
CASSSRDRGLSGELFF
TGTGCCAGCAGCAGCCGGGACAGGGGGCTCAGCGGGGAGCTGTTTTTT
>TRBJ1-5|.|TRBD1|TRBV19
CASSRGQGTLYSNQPQHF
TGTGCCAGTAGTAGAGGACAGGGAACCCTGTATAGCAATCAGCCCCAGCATTTT
>TRBJ1-6|.|.|TRBV7-6
CASSGRNSPLHF
TGTGCCAGCAGCGGGAGAAATTCACCCCTCCACTTT
>TRBJ1-4|once|.|TRBV25-1
CASSGLTVSEKLFF
TGTGCCAGCAGTGGTCTAACTGTCTCTGAAAAACTGTTTTTT
>TRBJ1-1|once|TRBD1|TRBV7-2
CASSIRQGGTEAFF
TGTGCCAGCAGCATCCGACAGGGCGGCACTGAAGCTTTCTTT
>TRBJ1-2|once|.|TRBV28
CASFENYGYTF
TGTGCCAGCTTTGAGAACTATGGCTACACCTTC
>TRBJ2-3|.|TRBD2|TRBV19
CASSIASTSGNPSTDTQYF
TGTGCCAGTAGTATAGCCTCAACTAGCGGGAATCCTAGCACAGATACGCAGTATTTT
>TRBJ1-4|.|TRBD1|TRBV5-4
CASSSGQANEKLFF
TGTGCCAGCAGCTCAGGACAGGCCAATGAAAAACTGTTTTTT
>TRBJ2-5|.|TRBD1|TRBV20-1
CSASQFVGTEEETQYF
TGCAGTGCTAGTCAATTCGTCGGGACAGAAGAAGAGACCCAGTACTTC
>TRBJ1-6|.|TRBD1|TRBV27
CASSLYLGQGHSPLHF
TGTGCCAGCAGTTTATATTTAGGACAGGGGCATTCACCCCTCCACTTT
>TRBJ2-5|.|.|TRBV18
CASSPLAGPLEETQYF
TGTGCCAGCTCACCACTGGCAGGGCCCCTAGAAGAGACCCAGTACTTC
>TRBJ2-1|.|.|TRBV10-3
CAISEPGDEQFF
TGTGCCATCAGTGAGCCGGGAGATGAGCAGTTCTTC
>TRBJ1-5|.|.|TRBV6-2/TRBV6-3
CASSRGRHGNQPQHF
TGTGCCAGCAGCCGTGGGAGGCATGGCAATCAGCCCCAGCATTTT
>TRBJ1-6|few|.|TRBV28
CASSFITRLQGGSYNSPLHF
TGTGCCAGCAGTTTTATCACTCGATTACAGGGCGGGTCCTATAATTCACCCCTCCACTTT
>TRBJ2-3|once|TRBD2|TRBV29-1
CSVISGRVTDTQYF
TGCAGCGTTATCAGCGGGAGGGTCACAGATACGCAGTATTTT
>TRBJ2-3|.|TRBD1|TRBV7-3
CASSSRTGGKDTQYF
TGTGCCAGCAGCTCCCGGACAGGGGGTAAAGATACGCAGTATTTT
>TRBJ2-1|.|.|TRBV7-8
CASSSTGNSYNEQFF
TGTGCCAGCAGTTCGACAGGTAATTCCTACAATGAGCAGTTCTTC
>TRBJ1-1|.|.|TRBV28
CASSLAGGDTEAFF
TGTGCCAGCAGTTTAGCGGGAGGGGACACTGAAGCTTTCTTT
>TRBJ2-7|.|TRBD1|TRBV10-1
CASSVLGGTKQRIYEQYF
TGCGCCAGCAGTGTATTAGGGGGCACCAAACAACGAATATACGAGCAGTACTTC
>TRBJ1-3|once|TRBD1|TRBV5-4
CASSLLADRGRNKGEDF
TGTGCCAGCAGCTTGTTAGCGGACAGGGGGCGCAATAAGGGTGAGGATTTT
>TRBJ2-7|.|TRBD2|TRBV7-3
CASSSPLRRLAGERLYEQYF
TGTGCCAGCAGCTCCCCTTTACGGAGACTAGCGGGAGAGAGGCTCTACGAGCAGTACTTC
>TRBJ1-5|once|.|TRBV28
CASSFVGQPQHF
TGTGCCAGCAGTTTCGTCGGTCAGCCCCAGCATTTT
>TRBJ2-3|once|.|TRBV5-5
CASSLNKGGTDTQYF
TGTGCCAGCAGCTTGAATAAGGGGGGCACAGATACGCAGTATTTT
>TRBJ1-5|.|TRBD1|TRBV7-2
CASSATGGSFEPQHF
TGTGCCAGCAGCGCCACAGGGGGGAGTTTTGAGCCCCAGCATTTT
>TRBJ2-7|once|.|TRBV30
CAWRSRGYSYEQYF
TGTGCCTGGAGGTCGCGGGGATACTCCTACGAGCAGTACTTC
>TRBJ2-5|.|.|TRBV21-1
CASRASPRGETQYF
TGTGCCAGCAGAGCCTCTCCGCGGGGTGAGACCCAGTACTTC
>TRBJ2-2|.|TRBD2|TRBV7-6
CASSLMSSGSVGELFF
TGTGCCAGCAGCTTAATGTCTAGCGGGAGTGTCGGGGAGCTGTTTTTT
>TRBJ1-1|.|TRBD1|TRBV4-1
CASSQIDREATEAFF
TGCGCCAGCAGCCAAATAGACAGGGAGGCCACTGAAGCTTTCTTT
>TRBJ2-3|.|TRBD2|TRBV5-1
CASSLTVASGSRDTQYF
TGCGCCAGCAGCCTCACTGTGGCTAGCGGGTCTAGGGATACGCAGTATTTT
>TRBJ2-7|.|TRBD2|TRBV5-1
CASSLRLAGSEQYF
TGCGCCAGCAGCTTGCGGCTAGCGGGAAGCGAGCAGTACTTC
>TRBJ2-1|.|TRBD2|TRBV7-3
CASSRTSGFLDEQFF
TGTGCCAGCAGTCGGACTAGCGGGTTCTTGGATGAGCAGTTCTTC
>TRBJ1-1|.|.|TRBV29-1
CSVGGRISDTEAFF
TGCAGCGTTGGGGGGCGGATCTCTGACACTGAAGCTTTCTTT
>TRBJ2-2|.|TRBD2|TRBV7-3
CASSLTGGRTGELFF
TGTGCCAGCAGCTTAACGGGAGGGAGGACCGGGGAGCTGTTTTTT
>TRBJ1-1|once|TRBD1|TRBV28
CASSFGGTGRVNTEAFF
TGTGCCAGCAGTTTCGGGGGGACAGGGCGGGTGAACACTGAAGCTTTCTTT